One and the same sample provided the 7 T cell receptor beta chains below, sequenced in a study of early stage breast cancer tumors (dated by TCRdb to 2016 to 2017). Library prep was done by the immunoSEQ multiplex PCR assay. Drawn from immuneACCESS, this table holds only the in-frame rearrangements with V and J called that TCRdb kept. Clones are partly lost; checked studies trace under half to an unresolved V gene and leave the rest unexplained. This sample gives about 10,000 clones in total; around 76% of them show up just once. The top ten clonotypes cover approximately 9.3% of the sample. The specimen was normal breast tissue next to the tumor. Source of these receptors: a person aged 40-50 years with breast cancer.

V is TRBV5-4 and J is TRBJ2-7; D gene ambiguous. The CDR3 totals 13 residues. Trimming took off 2 bases at V and 4 bases at J, with 10 bases between the two ends. Germline-derived CDR1 and CDR2 are SGHNT and YYREEE (reference sequence). The CDR3 region has the DNA TGTGCCAGCAGCTTTCATCTGGTATACGAGCAGTACTTC. It yields the protein CASSFHLVYEQYF.

This sequence joins TRBV11-3 and TRBJ2-7; a possible D gene is TRBD1 (6 bases). V lost 0 bases and J 2 bases, leaving 20 bases between the germline ends. Germline lookup yields CDR1 SGHNT and CDR2 YENEEA. The CDR3 spans 18 residues. Here the CDR3 reads CASSLDRWGRGSTYEQYF. Written as DNA, the CDR3 is TGTGCCAGCAGCTTAGATCGATGGGGAAGGGGGAGCACCTACGAGCAGTACTTC.

The chain links TRBV7-2 to TRBJ2-7; D gene uncertain. There are 15 residues in the CDR3. V was shortened by 5 bases and J by 4 bases, with 18 bases between the two germline ends. The V gene's germline CDR1 is SGHTA and CDR2 FQGNSA. CDR3 bases: TGTGCCAGCAGCCTTAGCTTAGGCGGCCCGTACGAGCAGTACTTC. Translating it yields CASSLSLGGPYEQYF.

The rearrangement joins TRBV14 to TRBJ2-1; 9 positions match TRBD1. The germline CDR1 and CDR2 sequences are SGHDN and FVKESK. The CDR3 totals 15 residues. Trimming removed 4 bases from V and 5 bases from J; junction bases left unmatched: 6. CDR3 DNA: TGTGCCAGCAGCCTCCAGACAGGGGGGAACAATGAGCAGTTCTTC. It translates to CASSLQTGGNNEQFF.

The V and J genes are TRBV9 and TRBJ2-5; 9 bases are shared with TRBD2. The ends lost 0 bases at V and 0 bases at J; junction bases unmatched: 15. The CDR3 consists of 20 residues. The germline gives CDR1 SGDLS, CDR2 YYNGEE. The DNA of the CDR3 is TGTGCCAGCAGCGTAGATAGGGGAGCGACTAGCGGAGGGTACCAAGAGACCCAGTACTTC. It yields the protein CASSVDRGATSGGYQETQYF.

This sequence joins TRBV30 and TRBJ2-1, with 7 bases identical to TRBD1. Per germline, CDR1 GTSNPN and CDR2 SVGIG (reference sequence). The CDR3 runs to 13 residues. With V trimmed by 2 bases and J by 9 bases, 7 bases remained unmatched. The DNA for the CDR3 is TGTGCCTGGAGTACATCCTACAGGGGTGAGCAGTTCTTC. Translation gives CAWSTSYRGEQFF. The entire variable domain, with the rest obtained from reference TRBV30 and TRBJ2-1, is as follows: SQTIHQWPATLVQPVGSPLSLECTVEGTSNPNLYWYRQAAGRGLQLLFYSVGIGQISSEVPQNLSASRPQDRQFILSSKKLLLSDSGFYLCAWSTSYRGEQFFGPGTRLTVL.

The chain carries TRBV6-1 and TRBJ1-5, with TRBD1 matching over 8 bases. The CDR3 is 14 residues long. Germline CDR1 and CDR2: MNHNS and SASEGT. V lost 7 bases and J lost 2; bases outside the gene matches: 4. Here the CDR3 reads CASISTGGNQPQHF. CDR3 DNA: TGTGCCAGCATTTCGACAGGGGGCAATCAGCCCCAGCATTTT.